This entry concerns a single T cell receptor (beta chain). This sample is part of a study of blood T cell repertoires in COVID-19. How the authors handled the data: Using reference gene primer amplification, nucleated cell counts were estimated. TCRdb keeps only in-frame clones here, not all; method: immunoSEQ multiplex PCR. The DNA was the basis for D and trimming; V, J and clone size are from that table. The data show about 150,000 clones, 76% seen once. J was trimmed by 6 bases and V by 1 base; bases with no gene match: 13. There are 19 residues in the CDR3. The germline gives CDR1 MDHEN, CDR2 SYDVKM.

This clonotype was obtained from a woman older than 75 with acute or convalescent COVID-19. The gene calls are TRBV28 and TRBJ1-3; 12 bases map to TRBD1. The sequenced sample consisted of peripheral blood. CDR3 bases: TGTGCCAGCAGTTTATTTACGATTTGGGACAGGGGGCGGGAAAACACCATATATTTT. Translating gives CASSLFTIWDRGRENTIYF.